This TCR beta chain appears in the sequencing data of a study of shared clonotypes between healthy human individuals. Researchers partitioned CD4+ cells into CD45RA+ naive and CD45RA-negative memory subsets. Repertoires were generated with immunoSEQ multiplex PCR, while TCRdb's copy carries only in-frame clones and drops some. The profile covers under 2,500,000 clones, with about 94% appearing a single time and around 0.13% taken by the ten largest. Comment on this clone: Its antigen remains unidentified.

Study-wide results and caveats: Generally, naive subsets (rather than memory subsets) showed larger estimated richness. Only blood samples were collected, and tissue repertoires likely differ.

Germline-derived CDR1 and CDR2 are KGHSH and LQKENI. This CDR3 contains 16 residues. V trimming: 1 base; J trimming: 4 bases; junction bases outside the gene matches: 9. The receptor comes from a man aged 18 to 29 in good health. This chain uses TRBV18 with TRBJ1-2; 7 bases line up with TRBD1. Material for sequencing was naive CD4+ T cells sorted from blood. Indicated subset: CD45RA+ positively selected. The CDR3 protein is CASSPLTITGAYGYTF. The CDR3 coding sequence is TGTGCCAGCTCACCACTGACCATTACAGGGGCCTATGGCTACACCTTC.